The rows below give T cell receptor beta chains drawn from one sample of a study of blood T cell repertoires in COVID-19. Clones were read by immunoSEQ multiplex PCR, and TCRdb kept only the in-frame ones, dropping some. Of over 100,000 clones in the sample, more than 85% were seen once. Sequences were obtained from peripheral blood. All receptors come from a man in his sixties with COVID-19, enrolled during active disease. The CDR3 runs from the conserved cysteine through the conserved F or W. A D gene is named only where the DNA matches it firmly. Clone size appears in some rows only: once, few, many, or a class for an expanded clone.

J gene: TRBJ2-7; V gene: TRBV7-9; D gene: .; clone size: .; CDR3 DNA: TGTGCCAGCAGAGGTGGTTCGAAGGGGTTCTACGAGCAGTACTTC; CDR3 protein: CASRGGSKGFYEQYF
J gene: TRBJ1-6; V gene: TRBV27; D gene: TRBD1; clone size: .; CDR3 DNA: TGTGCCAGCAGTTTCCGGACAGGGGGTAATTCACCCCTCCACTTT; CDR3 protein: CASSFRTGGNSPLHF
J gene: TRBJ2-3; V gene: TRBV7-3; D gene: TRBD2; clone size: once; CDR3 DNA: TGTGCCAGCAGCTCCCGGAGCGGGGGAACAGATACGCAGTATTTT; CDR3 protein: CASSSRSGGTDTQYF
J gene: TRBJ2-2; V gene: TRBV28; D gene: TRBD2; clone size: .; CDR3 DNA: TGTGCCAGCAGTACCCCTGCGGGGGGAGGGACCGGGGAGCTGTTTTTT; CDR3 protein: CASSTPAGGGTGELFF
J gene: TRBJ2-3; V gene: TRBV19; D gene: TRBD2; clone size: .; CDR3 DNA: TGTGCCAGTACTCTAGCGGGGGACACAGATACGCAGTATTTT; CDR3 protein: CASTLAGDTDTQYF
J gene: TRBJ2-5; V gene: TRBV18; D gene: TRBD2; clone size: .; CDR3 DNA: TGTGCCAGCCCATCCGGGACTAGGGGCCAAGAGACCCAGTACTTC; CDR3 protein: CASPSGTRGQETQYF
J gene: TRBJ1-4; V gene: TRBV4-1; D gene: .; clone size: .; CDR3 DNA: TGCGCCAGCAGCCAAGATCGAGGGTTAGGTAATGAAAAACTGTTTTTT; CDR3 protein: CASSQDRGLGNEKLFF
J gene: TRBJ2-3; V gene: TRBV29-1; D gene: .; clone size: .; CDR3 DNA: TGCAGCGTTGCAAAGCGCCAAAGCACAGATACGCAGTATTTT; CDR3 protein: CSVAKRQSTDTQYF
J gene: TRBJ1-1; V gene: TRBV19; D gene: TRBD1; clone size: .; CDR3 DNA: TGTGCCAGTAGTAAGGTGGGACAGGGTAGCACTGAAGCTTTCTTT; CDR3 protein: CASSKVGQGSTEAFF
J gene: TRBJ1-1; V gene: TRBV6-5; D gene: .; clone size: .; CDR3 DNA: TGTGCCAGCAGTTTTACACTGAACACTGAAGCTTTCTTT; CDR3 protein: CASSFTLNTEAFF
J gene: TRBJ2-5; V gene: TRBV5-6; D gene: TRBD1; clone size: .; CDR3 DNA: TGTGCCAGCAGCTTATCCAGGGGGCGAGGGGAGACCCAGTACTTC; CDR3 protein: CASSLSRGRGETQYF
J gene: TRBJ1-3; V gene: TRBV27; D gene: .; clone size: .; CDR3 DNA: TGTGCCAGCAGTCCCAACAGGCACGATTCTGGAAACACCATATATTTT; CDR3 protein: CASSPNRHDSGNTIYF
J gene: TRBJ2-7; V gene: TRBV18; D gene: TRBD2; clone size: .; CDR3 DNA: TGTGCCAGCTCAGGAGAGCGGGGGGAGGGCTACGAGCAGTACTTC; CDR3 protein: CASSGERGEGYEQYF
J gene: TRBJ2-3; V gene: TRBV4-1; D gene: TRBD1; clone size: .; CDR3 DNA: TGCGCCAGCAGCCAAGACTCTCCGGGACAGGGTGGAGATACGCAGTATTTT; CDR3 protein: CASSQDSPGQGGDTQYF
J gene: TRBJ2-7; V gene: TRBV11-2; D gene: TRBD1; clone size: once; CDR3 DNA: TGTGCCAGCAGCTTACTCCCCCAGTCACAGGGGGCGTACGAGCAGTACTTC; CDR3 protein: CASSLLPQSQGAYEQYF
J gene: TRBJ1-1; V gene: TRBV6-1; D gene: .; clone size: .; CDR3 DNA: TGTGCCAGCATCCGGGGATTCGGAGCTTTCTTT; CDR3 protein: CASIRGFGAFF
J gene: TRBJ1-6; V gene: TRBV5-6; D gene: TRBD1; clone size: .; CDR3 DNA: TGTGCCAGCAGCACCGGACAGGACGGGGCCCCACCCCTCCACTTT; CDR3 protein: CASSTGQDGAPPLHF
J gene: TRBJ1-6; V gene: TRBV9; D gene: .; clone size: .; CDR3 DNA: TGTGCCAGCAGCCTAACCGGCAGGACAGTTAATTCACCCCTCCACTTT; CDR3 protein: CASSLTGRTVNSPLHF
J gene: TRBJ1-6; V gene: TRBV9; D gene: .; clone size: once; CDR3 DNA: TGTGCCAGCAGCGAACAGGGTCTAACTTTTAATTCACCCCTCCACTTT; CDR3 protein: CASSEQGLTFNSPLHF
J gene: TRBJ2-7; V gene: TRBV6-5; D gene: .; clone size: .; CDR3 DNA: TGTGCCAGCAGTTACCCTGGCACCTACGAGCAGTACTTC; CDR3 protein: CASSYPGTYEQYF
J gene: TRBJ1-2; V gene: TRBV6-5; D gene: .; clone size: .; CDR3 DNA: TGTGCCAGCGGCGGGACTACCTCTAACTATGGCTACACCTTC; CDR3 protein: CASGGTTSNYGYTF
J gene: TRBJ1-2; V gene: TRBV5-1; D gene: .; clone size: .; CDR3 DNA: TGCGCCAGCAGCTTGATGGGCAGGGAGGCCTATGGCTACACCTTC; CDR3 protein: CASSLMGREAYGYTF
J gene: TRBJ1-4; V gene: TRBV13; D gene: .; clone size: .; CDR3 DNA: TGTGCCAGCAGCACATGGGGCTTAGGATCAACTAATGAAAAACTGTTTTTT; CDR3 protein: CASSTWGLGSTNEKLFF
J gene: TRBJ1-5; V gene: TRBV6-5; D gene: TRBD1; clone size: .; CDR3 DNA: TGTGCCAGCAGTTCGGACAGGGGTCAGCCCCAGCATTTT; CDR3 protein: CASSSDRGQPQHF
J gene: TRBJ2-1; V gene: TRBV6-1; D gene: .; clone size: .; CDR3 DNA: TGTGCCAGCAGTGACAGGACAGCCCAAACCTACAATGAGCAGTTCTTC; CDR3 protein: CASSDRTAQTYNEQFF
J gene: TRBJ2-7; V gene: TRBV4-1; D gene: .; clone size: .; CDR3 DNA: TGCGCCAGCAGCCAAACCGGGACTCTTTACGAGCAGTACTTC; CDR3 protein: CASSQTGTLYEQYF
J gene: TRBJ1-3; V gene: TRBV19; D gene: .; clone size: .; CDR3 DNA: TGTGCCAGTAGTGAGAGCTCTGGAAACACCATATATTTT; CDR3 protein: CASSESSGNTIYF
J gene: TRBJ1-2; V gene: TRBV25-1; D gene: TRBD1; clone size: .; CDR3 DNA: TGTGCCAGCAGTGACCCCCAGGGCAGGGGGCTTGGCTACACCTTC; CDR3 protein: CASSDPQGRGLGYTF
J gene: TRBJ2-2; V gene: TRBV7-3; D gene: TRBD1; clone size: .; CDR3 DNA: TGTGCCAGCAGCCCGGACAGGGGGCGGGGGGAGCTGTTTTTT; CDR3 protein: CASSPDRGRGELFF
J gene: TRBJ1-6; V gene: TRBV7-3; D gene: .; clone size: once; CDR3 DNA: TGTGCCAGCAGCTTTACTTATAATTCACCCCTCCACTTT; CDR3 protein: CASSFTYNSPLHF
J gene: TRBJ2-1; V gene: TRBV13; D gene: .; clone size: .; CDR3 DNA: TGTGCCAGCAGCCCGCGGGACGCTGAGCAGTTCTTC; CDR3 protein: CASSPRDAEQFF
J gene: TRBJ1-1; V gene: TRBV9; D gene: .; clone size: .; CDR3 DNA: TGTGCCAGCAGCGGTCGGGAGGGGAACACTGAAGCTTTCTTT; CDR3 protein: CASSGREGNTEAFF
J gene: TRBJ2-4; V gene: TRBV7-9; D gene: .; clone size: .; CDR3 DNA: TGTGCCAGCAGCTTAGGGAAAGGGGGTGCGGACAAAAACATTCAGTACTTC; CDR3 protein: CASSLGKGGADKNIQYF
J gene: TRBJ1-1; V gene: TRBV5-1; D gene: .; clone size: .; CDR3 DNA: TGCGCCAGCAGCTTCTCAGGGGAAAACACTGAAGCTTTCTTT; CDR3 protein: CASSFSGENTEAFF
J gene: TRBJ1-2; V gene: TRBV28; D gene: TRBD1; clone size: .; CDR3 DNA: TGTGCCAGCAGTGCTAGGGACAGTTCGGGTGGCTACACCTTC; CDR3 protein: CASSARDSSGGYTF
J gene: TRBJ1-3; V gene: TRBV3-1/TRBV3-2; D gene: TRBD1; clone size: .; CDR3 DNA: TGTGCCAGCAGTCTATACCTTATGACAGGGCGAACTGGAAACACCATATATTTT; CDR3 protein: CASSLYLMTGRTGNTIYF
J gene: TRBJ1-4; V gene: TRBV7-9; D gene: TRBD1; clone size: few; CDR3 DNA: TGTGCCAGCAGCGGTCGGACAGGCACTTCTCTCTCAAATGAAAAACTGTTTTTT; CDR3 protein: CASSGRTGTSLSNEKLFF
J gene: TRBJ1-3; V gene: TRBV2; D gene: TRBD1; clone size: .; CDR3 DNA: TGTGCCAGCAGTCCCGAGACAGGGAGCTCTGGAAACACCATATATTTT; CDR3 protein: CASSPETGSSGNTIYF
J gene: TRBJ1-1; V gene: TRBV30; D gene: .; clone size: .; CDR3 DNA: TGTGCCTGGAGTGTACGAGGGGGCACTGAAGCTTTCTTT; CDR3 protein: CAWSVRGGTEAFF
J gene: TRBJ1-3; V gene: TRBV6-5; D gene: .; clone size: once; CDR3 DNA: TGTGCCAGCAGCAGGACAGTCTCTGGAAACACCATATATTTT; CDR3 protein: CASSRTVSGNTIYF
J gene: TRBJ1-6; V gene: TRBV6-6; D gene: .; clone size: .; CDR3 DNA: TGTGCCAGCGGGGCTGCGTCACCCCTCCACTTT; CDR3 protein: CASGAASPLHF
J gene: TRBJ1-5; V gene: TRBV21-1; D gene: .; clone size: .; CDR3 DNA: TGTGCCAGCAGCAAAGAAGGGGGCGGACCAAATAGCAATCAGCCCCAGCATTTT; CDR3 protein: CASSKEGGGPNSNQPQHF
J gene: TRBJ2-1; V gene: TRBV27; D gene: TRBD2; clone size: .; CDR3 DNA: TGTGCCAGCAGTTTAGGGACTAGCGGGGTCCCGGGGAATGAGCAGTTCTTC; CDR3 protein: CASSLGTSGVPGNEQFF
J gene: TRBJ1-1; V gene: TRBV19; D gene: TRBD1; clone size: .; CDR3 DNA: TGTGCCAGTAGTACGGGGACAGGGCGGAACACTGAAGCTTTCTTT; CDR3 protein: CASSTGTGRNTEAFF
J gene: TRBJ1-1; V gene: TRBV10-3; D gene: .; clone size: .; CDR3 DNA: TGTGCCATCAGTGCAACTTCGACAGTCATGAACACTGAAGCTTTCTTT; CDR3 protein: CAISATSTVMNTEAFF
J gene: TRBJ1-3; V gene: TRBV9; D gene: .; clone size: .; CDR3 DNA: TGTGCCAGCAGCGTAGAGAGCGTTGGAAACACCATATATTTT; CDR3 protein: CASSVESVGNTIYF
J gene: TRBJ1-1; V gene: TRBV18; D gene: TRBD1; clone size: .; CDR3 DNA: TGTGCCAGCTCACCACCGGAGGGACAGAGGGCTTTCTTT; CDR3 protein: CASSPPEGQRAFF
J gene: TRBJ1-5; V gene: TRBV2; D gene: .; clone size: few; CDR3 DNA: TGTGCCAGCAGTGGAAGTCGGGTTCCGGGACAGCCCCAGCATTTT; CDR3 protein: CASSGSRVPGQPQHF
J gene: TRBJ2-7; V gene: TRBV24-1; D gene: .; clone size: .; CDR3 DNA: TGTGCCACCAATCCACAGGGAAGGGGCTTCTACGAGCAGTACTTC; CDR3 protein: CATNPQGRGFYEQYF
J gene: TRBJ1-1; V gene: TRBV24-1; D gene: TRBD1; clone size: .; CDR3 DNA: TGTGCCACCAGTGAGACAGGGGCGGCCACTGAAGCTTTCTTT; CDR3 protein: CATSETGAATEAFF
J gene: TRBJ1-5; V gene: TRBV7-8; D gene: TRBD1; clone size: many; CDR3 DNA: TGTGCCAGCAGCCGGACAGGGGGAAATCAGCCCCAGCATTTT; CDR3 protein: CASSRTGGNQPQHF
J gene: TRBJ2-3; V gene: TRBV6-5; D gene: .; clone size: .; CDR3 DNA: TGTGCCAGCAGTTACTCAGGGAGGTCGGGCACAGATACGCAGTATTTT; CDR3 protein: CASSYSGRSGTDTQYF
J gene: TRBJ1-3; V gene: TRBV27; D gene: TRBD1; clone size: .; CDR3 DNA: TGTGCCAGCAGTTTTCGACAGGGATTGGCAAACACCATATATTTT; CDR3 protein: CASSFRQGLANTIYF
J gene: TRBJ2-7; V gene: TRBV2; D gene: TRBD2; clone size: .; CDR3 DNA: TGTGCCAGCAGTGAGAGGGCTAGCGGTGCCGAGCAGTACTTC; CDR3 protein: CASSERASGAEQYF
J gene: TRBJ1-3; V gene: TRBV9; D gene: .; clone size: .; CDR3 DNA: TGTGCCAGCAGCCTCGGTGCTACCTCTGGAAACACCATATATTTT; CDR3 protein: CASSLGATSGNTIYF
J gene: TRBJ1-6; V gene: TRBV2; D gene: .; clone size: .; CDR3 DNA: TGTGCCAGCAGGCCCACAAATTCACCCCTCCACTTT; CDR3 protein: CASRPTNSPLHF